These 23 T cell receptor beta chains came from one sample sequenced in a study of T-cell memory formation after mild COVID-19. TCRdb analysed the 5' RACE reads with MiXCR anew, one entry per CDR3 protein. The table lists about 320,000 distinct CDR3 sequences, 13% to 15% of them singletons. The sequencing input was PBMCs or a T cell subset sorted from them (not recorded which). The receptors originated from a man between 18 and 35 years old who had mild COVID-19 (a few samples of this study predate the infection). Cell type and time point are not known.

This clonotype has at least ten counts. The CDR3 spells CASSVEPRSEEQYF. The DNA of the CDR3 is TGTGCCAGCAGCGTAGAGCCCAGGAGTGAGGAGCAGTACTTC. The chain has TRBV9 and TRBJ2-7; D remains unclear. CDR1 is SGDLS, CDR2 YYNGEE, per germline. CDR3 length: 14 residues. V lost 0 bases to trimming and J lost 7 bases, with 14 bases between them.

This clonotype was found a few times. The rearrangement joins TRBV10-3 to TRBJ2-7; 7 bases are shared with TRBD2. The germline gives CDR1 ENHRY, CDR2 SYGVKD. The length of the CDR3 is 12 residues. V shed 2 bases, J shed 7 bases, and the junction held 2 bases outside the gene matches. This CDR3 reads CAISERAGEQYF. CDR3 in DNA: TGTGCCATCAGTGAGAGAGCGGGAGAGCAGTACTTC.

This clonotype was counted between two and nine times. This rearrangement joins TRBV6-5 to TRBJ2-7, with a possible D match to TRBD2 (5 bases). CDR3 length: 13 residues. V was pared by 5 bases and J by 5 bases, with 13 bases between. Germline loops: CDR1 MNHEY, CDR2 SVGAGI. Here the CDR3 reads CASSRTAGHEQYF. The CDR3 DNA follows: TGTGCCAGCAGTAGGACTGCCGGGCACGAGCAGTACTTC.

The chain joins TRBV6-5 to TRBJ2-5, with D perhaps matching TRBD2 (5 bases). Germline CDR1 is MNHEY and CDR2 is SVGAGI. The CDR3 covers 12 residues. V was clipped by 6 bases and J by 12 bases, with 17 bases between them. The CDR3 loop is CASSPRGSEEYF. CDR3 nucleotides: TGTGCCAGCAGCCCCAGAGGGTCAGAGGAGTACTTC.

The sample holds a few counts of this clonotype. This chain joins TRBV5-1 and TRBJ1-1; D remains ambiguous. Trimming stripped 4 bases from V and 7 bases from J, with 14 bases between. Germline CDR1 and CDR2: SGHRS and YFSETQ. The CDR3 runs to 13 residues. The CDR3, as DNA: TGCGCCAGCAGCCAACCGGGTTTCGATGAAGCTTTCTTT. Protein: CASSQPGFDEAFF. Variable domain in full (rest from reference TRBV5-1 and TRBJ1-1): KAGVTQTPRYLIKTRGQQVTLSCSPISGHRSVSWYQQTPGQGLQFLFEYFSETQRNKGNFPGRFSGRQFSNSRSEMNVSTLELGDSALYLCASSQPGFDEAFFGQGTRLTVV.

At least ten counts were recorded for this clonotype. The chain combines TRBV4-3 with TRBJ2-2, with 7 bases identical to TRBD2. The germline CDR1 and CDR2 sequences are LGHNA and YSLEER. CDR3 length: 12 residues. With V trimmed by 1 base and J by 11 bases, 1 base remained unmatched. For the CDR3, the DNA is TGCGCCAGCAGCCAAGGGGGGGGAGAGCTGTTTTTT. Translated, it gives CASSQGGGELFF.

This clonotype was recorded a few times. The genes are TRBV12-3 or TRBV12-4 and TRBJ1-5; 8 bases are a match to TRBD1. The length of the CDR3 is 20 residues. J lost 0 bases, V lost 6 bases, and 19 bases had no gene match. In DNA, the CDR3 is TGTGCCAGCAGGGGACCTCCCATGCGACAGGGGTATAGTAGCAATCAGCCCCAGCATTTT. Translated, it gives CASRGPPMRQGYSSNQPQHF.

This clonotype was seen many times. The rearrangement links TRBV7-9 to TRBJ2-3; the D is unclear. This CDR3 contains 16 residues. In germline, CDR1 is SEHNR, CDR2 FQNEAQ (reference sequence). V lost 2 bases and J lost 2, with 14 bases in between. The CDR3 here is CASSLLTLVYTDTQYF. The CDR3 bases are TGTGCCAGCAGCTTACTGACACTCGTTTACACAGATACGCAGTATTTT.

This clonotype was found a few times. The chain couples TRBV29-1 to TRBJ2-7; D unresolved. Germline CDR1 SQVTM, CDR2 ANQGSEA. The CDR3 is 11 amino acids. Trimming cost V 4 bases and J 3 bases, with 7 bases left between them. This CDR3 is CSVVIGYEQYV. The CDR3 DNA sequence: TGCAGCGTTGTAATAGGCTACGAGCAGTACGTC.

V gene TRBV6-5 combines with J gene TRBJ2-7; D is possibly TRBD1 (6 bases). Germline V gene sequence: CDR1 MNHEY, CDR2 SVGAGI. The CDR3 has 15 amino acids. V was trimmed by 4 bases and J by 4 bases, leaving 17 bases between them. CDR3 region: CASSSRTALGYEQYF. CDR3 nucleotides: TGTGCCAGCAGTTCGCGGACAGCCCTGGGGTACGAGCAGTACTTC.

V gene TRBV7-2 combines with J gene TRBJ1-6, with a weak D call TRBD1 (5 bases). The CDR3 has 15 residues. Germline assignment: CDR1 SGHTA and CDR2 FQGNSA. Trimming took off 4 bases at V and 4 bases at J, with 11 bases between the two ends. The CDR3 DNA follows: TGTGCCAGCAGCTCCAGGGTCCCTTATAATTCACCCCTCCACTTT. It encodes CASSSRVPYNSPLHF.

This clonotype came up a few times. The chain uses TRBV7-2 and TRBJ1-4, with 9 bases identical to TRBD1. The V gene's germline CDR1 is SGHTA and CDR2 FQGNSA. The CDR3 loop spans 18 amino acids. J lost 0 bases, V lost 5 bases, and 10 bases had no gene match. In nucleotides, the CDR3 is TGTGCCAGCAGCCACACTGGGGACAGGGACGCAACTAATGAAAAACTGTTTTTT. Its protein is CASSHTGDRDATNEKLFF.

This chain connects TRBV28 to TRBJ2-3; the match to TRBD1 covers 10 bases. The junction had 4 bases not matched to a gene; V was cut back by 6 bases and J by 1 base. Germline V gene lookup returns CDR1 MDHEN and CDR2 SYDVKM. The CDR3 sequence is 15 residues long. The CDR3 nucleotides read TGTGCCAGCAGATTCGGACAGGGGGGCACAGATACGCAGTATTTT. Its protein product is CASRFGQGGTDTQYF.

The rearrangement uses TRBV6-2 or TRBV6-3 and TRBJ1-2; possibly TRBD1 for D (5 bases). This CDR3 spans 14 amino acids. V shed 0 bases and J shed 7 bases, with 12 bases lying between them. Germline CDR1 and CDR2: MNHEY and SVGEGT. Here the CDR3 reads CASSYSSGTSGYTF. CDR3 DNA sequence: TGTGCCAGCAGTTACTCGTCCGGGACCTCTGGCTACACCTTC.

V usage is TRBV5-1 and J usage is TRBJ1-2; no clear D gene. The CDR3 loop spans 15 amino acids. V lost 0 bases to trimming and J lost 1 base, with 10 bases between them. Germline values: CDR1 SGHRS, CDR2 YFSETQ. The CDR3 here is CASSLVHDGNYGYTF. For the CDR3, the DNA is TGCGCCAGCAGCTTGGTACACGATGGTAACTATGGCTACACCTTC.

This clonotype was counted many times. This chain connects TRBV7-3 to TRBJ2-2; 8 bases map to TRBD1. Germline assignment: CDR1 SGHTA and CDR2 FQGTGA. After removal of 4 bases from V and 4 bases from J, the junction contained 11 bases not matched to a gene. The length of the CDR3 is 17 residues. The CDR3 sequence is CASSSKLVQGGTGELFF. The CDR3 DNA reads TGTGCCAGCAGCTCGAAACTGGTACAGGGGGGCACCGGGGAGCTGTTTTTT.

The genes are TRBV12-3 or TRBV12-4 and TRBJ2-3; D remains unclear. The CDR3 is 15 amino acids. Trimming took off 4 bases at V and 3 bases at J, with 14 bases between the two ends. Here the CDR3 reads CASSSVALMTDTQYF. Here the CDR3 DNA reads TGTGCCAGCAGTTCCGTAGCTTTGATGACAGATACGCAGTATTTT.

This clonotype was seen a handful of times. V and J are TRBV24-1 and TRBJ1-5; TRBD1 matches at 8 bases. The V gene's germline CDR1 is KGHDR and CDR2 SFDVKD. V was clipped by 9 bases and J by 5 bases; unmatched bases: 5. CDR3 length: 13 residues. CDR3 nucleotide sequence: TGTGCCACCTCGGCAGGGGGCCATCAGCCCCAGCATTTT. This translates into CATSAGGHQPQHF.

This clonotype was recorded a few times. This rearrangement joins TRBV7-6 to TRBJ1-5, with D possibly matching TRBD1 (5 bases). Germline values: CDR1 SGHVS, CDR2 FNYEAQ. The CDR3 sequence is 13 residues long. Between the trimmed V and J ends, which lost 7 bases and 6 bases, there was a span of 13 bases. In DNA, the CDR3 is TGTGCCAGCATCCGTGGGGGTGGTCAGCCCCAGCATTTT. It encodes CASIRGGGQPQHF.

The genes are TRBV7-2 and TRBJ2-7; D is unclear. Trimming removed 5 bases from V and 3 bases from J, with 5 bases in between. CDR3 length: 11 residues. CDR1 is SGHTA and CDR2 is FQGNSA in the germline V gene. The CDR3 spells CASSAHYEQYF. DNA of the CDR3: TGTGCCAGCAGCGCCCACTACGAGCAGTACTTC.

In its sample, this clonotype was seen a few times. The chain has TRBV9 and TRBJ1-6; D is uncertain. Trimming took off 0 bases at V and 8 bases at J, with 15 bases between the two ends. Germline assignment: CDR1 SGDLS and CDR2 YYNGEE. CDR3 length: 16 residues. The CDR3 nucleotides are TGTGCCAGCAGCGTAGTTTCGGAGAGCTCCCATTCACCCCTCCACTTT. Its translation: CASSVVSESSHSPLHF.

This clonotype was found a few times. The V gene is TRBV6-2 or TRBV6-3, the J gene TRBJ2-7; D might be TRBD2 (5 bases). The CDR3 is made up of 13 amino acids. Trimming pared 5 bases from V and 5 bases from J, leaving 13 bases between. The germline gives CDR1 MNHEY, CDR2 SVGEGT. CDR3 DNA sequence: TGTGCCAGCAGTGCGACCGTGAGGGACGAGCAGTACTTC. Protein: CASSATVRDEQYF.

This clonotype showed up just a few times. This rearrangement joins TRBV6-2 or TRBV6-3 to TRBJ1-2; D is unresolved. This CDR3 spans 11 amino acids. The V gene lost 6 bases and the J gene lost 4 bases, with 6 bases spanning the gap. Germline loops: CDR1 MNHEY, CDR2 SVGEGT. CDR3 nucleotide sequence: TGTGCCAGCAGCCCACGCTATGGCTACACCTTC. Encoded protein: CASSPRYGYTF.